A selection of T cell receptor beta chains follows, all from one sample in a study of T cells after yellow fever vaccination. MiXCR, applied by TCRdb to the 5' RACE reads, yields one record per CDR3 protein. This table has 550,000 to 750,000 distinct CDR3 sequences, roughly 13% appearing once. Sequencing used PBMCs, obtained on the day of the yellow fever booster vaccination. These receptors all come from a man between 25 and 39 years old who received the YFV17D yellow fever vaccine. Each CDR3 is given with its conserved first and last residue.

J,V,CDR3
TRBJ2-7,TRBV4-3,CASSQDRTSGTPYEQYF
TRBJ2-3,TRBV20-1,CSANGSPSGGTDTQYF
TRBJ2-6,TRBV25-1,CASSGPGVANVLTF
TRBJ2-4,TRBV7-2,CASSSLGRGGAKNIQYF
TRBJ2-1,TRBV7-2,CACSANSYNEQFF
TRBJ2-3,TRBV5-4,CASSRLAGSSTDTQYF
TRBJ1-3,TRBV6-1,CASLAGPGSGNTIYF
TRBJ2-7,TRBV7-2,CASSLGAGWNEQYF
TRBJ2-2,TRBV7-7,CASSLDRATGELFF
TRBJ1-5,TRBV6-1,CASKQHRGSNQPQHF
TRBJ2-6,TRBV19,CASRDPRWDSTGANVLTF
TRBJ2-2,TRBV9,CASSGGQGVNTGELFF
TRBJ2-2,TRBV7-9,CASSRAENTGELFF
TRBJ2-2,TRBV10-1,CASSLTSGSSGELFF
TRBJ2-7,TRBV6-2/TRBV6-3,CASSPPGLAGAHEQYF
TRBJ2-4,TRBV7-2,CASSLVAKNIQYF
TRBJ2-1,TRBV13,CASSPPGLAGSNEQFF
TRBJ2-7,TRBV27,CASSLMDGIVYEQYF
TRBJ2-7,TRBV25-1,CASSEYAGVVHEQYF
TRBJ2-5,TRBV5-1,CASRSGTEQETQYF
TRBJ1-5,TRBV20-1,CSAVQTGTAYQPQHF
TRBJ1-4,TRBV20-1,CSAPGVLNEKLFF
TRBJ2-5,TRBV19,CASSTAGTAQETQYF
TRBJ2-7,TRBV20-1,CSAYGTTDSYEQYF
TRBJ1-2,TRBV7-9,CASSLVDRPFYTF
TRBJ2-2,TRBV30,CAWRIAGERELFF
TRBJ1-5,TRBV28,CASSLDNGAYQPQHF
TRBJ2-7,TRBV3-1,CASSQVATYEQYF
TRBJ2-2,TRBV10-3,CASREIPGELFF
TRBJ1-5,TRBV2,CASSEGQQVTPQHF
TRBJ2-1,TRBV5-1,CASSGENEQFF
TRBJ2-7,TRBV10-2,CASSYTGFDEQYF
TRBJ2-1,TRBV3-1,CASSLGLDNEQFF
TRBJ2-2,TRBV20-1,CSARSGANTGELFF
TRBJ2-7,TRBV11-2,CASSLVYNEQYF
TRBJ2-5,TRBV29-1,CSVSKVQETQYF
TRBJ2-7,TRBV2,CASNLPSGYPYEQYF